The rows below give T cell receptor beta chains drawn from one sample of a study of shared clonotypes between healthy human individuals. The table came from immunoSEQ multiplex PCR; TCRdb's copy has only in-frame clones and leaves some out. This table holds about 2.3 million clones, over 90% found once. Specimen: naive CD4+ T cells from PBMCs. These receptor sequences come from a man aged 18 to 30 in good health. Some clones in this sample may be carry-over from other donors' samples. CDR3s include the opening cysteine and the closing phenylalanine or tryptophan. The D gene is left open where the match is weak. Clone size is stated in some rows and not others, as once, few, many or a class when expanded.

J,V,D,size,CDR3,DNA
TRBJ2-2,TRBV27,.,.,CASSSTTGELFF,TGTGCCAGCAGTTCAACCACCGGGGAGCTGTTTTTT
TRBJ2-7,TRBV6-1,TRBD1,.,CASRRGQGAYEQYF,TGTGCCAGCAGGCGTGGACAGGGGGCTTACGAGCAGTACTTC
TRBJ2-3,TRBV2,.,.,CASSGARKKPDTQYF,TGTGCCAGCAGCGGGGCCCGCAAGAAACCAGATACGCAGTATTTT
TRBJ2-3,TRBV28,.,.,CASIPRLAGSDTQYF,TGTGCCAGCATCCCAAGGCTGGCGGGGTCAGATACGCAGTATTTT
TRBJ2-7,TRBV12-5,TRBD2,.,CASGLGLAGVIEQYF,TGTGCTAGTGGTTTGGGGCTAGCGGGAGTAATCGAGCAGTACTTC
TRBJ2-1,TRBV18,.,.,CASSPDSSNEQFF,TGTGCCAGCTCGCCAGACTCGAGCAATGAGCAGTTCTTC
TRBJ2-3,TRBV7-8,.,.,CASSLAPAPDTQYF,TGTGCCAGCAGCTTAGCTCCGGCGCCAGATACGCAGTATTTT
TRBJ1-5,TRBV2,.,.,CASSSRVTADSNQPQHF,TGTGCCAGCAGTTCGAGGGTGACCGCCGATAGCAATCAGCCCCAGCATTTT
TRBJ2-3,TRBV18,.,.,CASSPQAASTDTQYF,TGTGCCAGCTCACCACAGGCGGCTAGCACAGATACGCAGTATTTT
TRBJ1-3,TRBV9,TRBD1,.,CASSPGTGAGNTIYF,TGTGCCAGCAGCCCCGGGACAGGGGCTGGAAACACCATATATTTT
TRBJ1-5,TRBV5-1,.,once,CASSSQNKVSNQPQHF,TGCGCCAGCAGCTCCCAAAACAAGGTGAGCAATCAGCCCCAGCATTTT
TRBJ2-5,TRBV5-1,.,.,CASSFPAETQYF,TGCGCCAGCAGCTTTCCGGCAGAGACCCAGTACTTC
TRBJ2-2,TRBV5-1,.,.,CASSLFAGELFF,TGCGCCAGCAGCTTGTTCGCCGGGGAGCTGTTTTTT